This passage covers 24 T cell receptor beta chains from one sample sequenced in a study of cytomegalovirus exposure and HLA in healthy donors. The PCR employed 60 Vbeta primers together with 13 Jbeta primers. The assay was immunoSEQ multiplex PCR, and TCRdb's table has in-frame clones only and misses some. The table includes roughly 170,000 clones, 77% detected once. Material for sequencing was PBMCs. The receptors here all came from a woman aged 25 to 45 in good health and CMV-seropositive.

This clone has a single count. The CDR3 loop reads CASRGTGVYTEAFF. DNA for the CDR3: TGTGCCAGCAGAGGAACAGGGGTATACACTGAAGCTTTCTTT. V usage is TRBV6-5 and J usage is TRBJ1-1; 7 bases are a match to TRBD1. The germline V gene has CDR1 MNHEY and CDR2 SVGAGI. The CDR3 loop spans 14 amino acids. Trimming cost V 6 bases and J 3 bases; bases outside gene matches: 7.

Notes on this clone: Other DNA sequences within the sample encode an identical CDR3. The chain employs TRBV6-5 and TRBJ2-7; TRBD2 might be the D (5 bases). CDR1 is MNHEY, CDR2 SVGAGI, per germline. With 0 bases removed from V and 0 bases from J, the gap between germline ends came to 9 bases. This CDR3 contains 15 residues. This CDR3 reads CASSYSSGSSYEQYF. The CDR3 DNA is TGTGCCAGCAGTTACTCAAGCGGAAGCTCCTACGAGCAGTACTTC.

This clone was seen a single time. The chain uses TRBV11-2 and TRBJ2-1; TRBD1 matches at 7 bases. The CDR3 extends over 14 amino acids. The V and J ends lost 3 bases and 5 bases, in that order; junction bases with no gene match: 4. Germline values: CDR1 SGHAT, CDR2 FQNNGV. The CDR3 protein is CASSLDRFDNEQFF. CDR3 DNA sequence: TGTGCCAGCAGCTTGGACAGGTTTGACAATGAGCAGTTCTTC.

This clone was recorded once. The genes are TRBV11-3 and TRBJ2-3; the match to TRBD2 covers 7 bases. V lost 5 bases to trimming and J lost 4 bases; unmatched junction nucleotides: 3. CDR3 length: 13 amino acids. From germline, CDR1 is SGHNT and CDR2 YENEEA. CDR3 protein: CASSRGSADTQYF. The CDR3 DNA reads TGTGCCAGCAGCCGCGGGAGTGCAGATACGCAGTATTTT.

This sequence joins TRBV21-1 and TRBJ2-2; TRBD1 is the table's D call, not checked against the DNA. TRBV21-1 is a listed pseudogene. This CDR3 has 16 amino acids. This CDR3 reads CASSKEVDRVPGELFF. The CDR3 nucleotides are TGTGCCAGCAGCAAAGAAGTGGACAGGGTGCCCGGGGAGCTGTTTTTT.

The chain is built from TRBV6-5 and TRBJ2-1; 8 bases match TRBD2. The germline V gene encodes CDR1 MNHEY and CDR2 SVGAGI. The CDR3 covers 16 residues. With 2 bases clipped from V and 5 bases from J, the junction kept 8 bases outside the gene matches. DNA of the CDR3: TGTGCCAGCAGTTACGCCGGGGGGGGGCGACACAATGAGCAGTTCTTC. This sequence encodes CASSYAGGGRHNEQFF.

The CDR3 DNA follows: TGTGCCAGCAGCTGGGGGACAGTGAGCTCCTACGAGCAGTACTTC. It yields the protein CASSWGTVSSYEQYF. The J gene is TRBJ2-7, the V gene TRBV11-2; 7 nucleotides match TRBD1. V was pared by 4 bases and J by 0 bases, with 6 bases of the junction left unmatched. Germline V gives CDR1 SGHAT, CDR2 FQNNGV. The CDR3 extends over 15 amino acids.

The rearrangement joins TRBV30 to TRBJ2-1; 9 nucleotides match TRBD1. The CDR3 has 14 amino acids. The germline V gene encodes CDR1 GTSNPN and CDR2 SVGIG (reference sequence). The ends lost 4 bases at V and 7 bases at J; junction bases unmatched: 8. The DNA of the CDR3 is TGTGCCTGGATTATGGGACAGGGATGGAATGAGCAGTTCTTC. Translated: CAWIMGQGWNEQFF.

In DNA, the CDR3 is TGTGCCAGCAGCTTAGACCCGGGGGAAAAGACCCAGTACTTC. Translation: CASSLDPGEKTQYF. The rearrangement links TRBV7-2 to TRBJ2-5; perhaps TRBD2 as D (6 bases). Deletions cut 1 base from V and 6 bases from J, with 12 bases between. The V gene's germline CDR1 is SGHTA and CDR2 FQGNSA. This CDR3 has 14 residues.

The chain links TRBV15 to TRBJ2-7; a possible D gene is TRBD2 (5 bases). The CDR3 length is 19 residues. Trimming shortened V by 3 bases and J by 6 bases, and 30 bases separated the two germline ends. From germline, CDR1 is LNHNV and CDR2 YYDKDF (reference sequence). In DNA form, the CDR3 reads TGTGCCACCAGCAGGCGAGGCCCAGGTTGGACCCTAGACGGAGGCGAGCAGTACTTC. Residues: CATSRRGPGWTLDGGEQYF.

The V and J genes are TRBV5-1 and TRBJ2-7, with 13 nucleotides matching TRBD2. Trimming at V came to 4 bases and at J to 7 bases, leaving 8 bases not matched to a gene. The CDR3 runs to 15 residues. From germline, CDR1 is SGHRS and CDR2 YFSETQ. CDR3 protein: CASSPRTSGRREQYF. In nucleotides, the CDR3 is TGCGCCAGCAGCCCTAGGACTAGCGGGAGACGGGAGCAGTACTTC.

The rearrangement uses TRBV21-1 and TRBJ1-4; TRBD1, the table's D call, lacks a check against the DNA. TRBV21-1 is labeled a pseudogene. The CDR3 has 17 amino acids. This CDR3 is CASSNPPDRRTNEKLFF. As DNA, the CDR3 is TGTGCCAGCAGCAACCCCCCGGACAGAAGAACAAATGAAAAACTGTTTTTT.

The chain has TRBV11-1 and TRBJ2-7, with a possible D match to TRBD1 (6 bases). The CDR3 has 15 amino acids. V was cut by 6 bases and J by 1 base, with 16 bases left in between. The germline V gene has CDR1 SGHAT and CDR2 FQDESV (reference sequence). CDR3 loop: CASRAGDISSYEQYF. Here the CDR3 DNA reads TGTGCCAGCAGAGCCGGGGACATAAGTTCCTACGAGCAGTACTTC.

This clone appeared a few times. The chain employs TRBV2 and TRBJ2-2, with D possibly TRBD2 on 5 matching bases. The CDR3 is made up of 15 amino acids. Per the germline V gene, CDR1 is SNHLY and CDR2 is FYNNEI. V was trimmed by 1 base and J by 6 bases, leaving 12 bases between them. The CDR3, as DNA: TGTGCCAGCAGTGAAGTCAGGAGGAGTTCCGGGGAGCTGTTTTTT. It codes for CASSEVRRSSGELFF.

V gene TRBV27 combines with J gene TRBJ1-4; 9 positions match TRBD1. Trimming at V came to 2 bases and at J to 7 bases, leaving 8 bases not matched to a gene. This CDR3 spans 16 amino acids. Germline assignment: CDR1 MNHEY and CDR2 SMNVEV (reference sequence). The CDR3 region has the DNA TGTGCCAGCAGTTTAACTGACAGGGGGAGTTTTGAAAAACTGTTTTTT. This sequence encodes CASSLTDRGSFEKLFF.

This chain uses TRBV10-1 with TRBJ2-2; 10 bases match TRBD2. The CDR3 spans 15 residues. V gave up 6 bases and J gave up 1 base; unmatched junction bases: 2. Per germline, CDR1 WNHNN and CDR2 SYGVQD (reference sequence). CDR3 nucleotides: TGCGCCAGCAGCAGGACTAGCGGGAACACCGGGGAGCTGTTTTTT. Protein product: CASSRTSGNTGELFF.

The V call is TRBV21-1, the J call TRBJ2-1; TRBD2, the D gene given by the table, was not confirmed from the DNA. TRBV21-1 is labeled a pseudogene. The CDR3 is 21 amino acids. DNA for the CDR3: TGTGCCAGCACCTCAAAGGGGGTAGCGGGGCTCGACAAACAACTTCACAATGAGCAGTTCTTC. This translates into CASTSKGVAGLDKQLHNEQFF.

The gene calls are TRBV13 and TRBJ2-2, with 13 bases lining up with TRBD2. In germline, CDR1 is PRHDT, CDR2 FYEKMQ (reference sequence). Germline trimming cut 2 bases from V and 2 bases from J; bases unmatched to any gene: 8. The CDR3 has 19 amino acids. This chain's CDR3 is CASSLIVLAGGPNTGELFF. The CDR3 DNA reads TGTGCCAGCAGCTTAATTGTACTAGCGGGAGGGCCCAACACCGGGGAGCTGTTTTTT.

This rearrangement joins TRBV9 to TRBJ2-4; D is possibly TRBD2 (7 bases). Trimming left V 5 bases short and J 9 bases short, with 15 bases between. The length of the CDR3 is 13 residues. Germline lookup yields CDR1 SGDLS and CDR2 YYNGEE. CDR3 nucleotide sequence: TGTGCCAGCAGGGGAGGGGAGGGGGGCATTCAGTACTTC. It is translated as CASRGGEGGIQYF.

J is TRBJ1-5 and V is TRBV2; unclear D gene. Germline CDR1 reads SNHLY; CDR2 reads FYNNEI. The CDR3 has 13 residues. The ends were cut back, 7 bases at V and 0 bases at J, with 7 bases in the middle. The CDR3 protein is CASMGDSNQPQHF. CDR3 coding DNA: TGTGCCAGCATGGGAGATAGCAATCAGCCCCAGCATTTT.

The chain links TRBV5-5 to TRBJ2-2; 7 nucleotides match TRBD2. The CDR3 is 15 amino acids. V lost 1 base and J lost 4; bases outside the gene matches: 4. Germline V gives CDR1 SGHKS, CDR2 YYEKEE (reference sequence). The CDR3 nucleotides read TGTGCCAGCAGCTTGACTAGCGTAACCACCGGGGAGCTGTTTTTT. It translates to CASSLTSVTTGELFF.

The chain couples TRBV28 to TRBJ1-2; D is unresolved. Germline V gives CDR1 MDHEN, CDR2 SYDVKM. Trimming removed 3 bases from V and 4 bases from J, with 15 bases in between. The CDR3 is 15 amino acids. For the CDR3, the DNA is TGTGCCAGCAGTTTTCACGAGGGCCGCCTCTATGGCTACACCTTC. The encoded protein is CASSFHEGRLYGYTF.

The chain links TRBV11-2 to TRBJ2-3, with D tentatively TRBD1 (6 bases). This CDR3 is 14 amino acids long. The ends were cut back, 2 bases at V and 1 base at J, with 7 bases in the middle. Germline assignment: CDR1 SGHAT and CDR2 FQNNGV. The CDR3 nucleotides are TGTGCCAGCAGCTTAAACAGGGGCACAGATACGCAGTATTTT. This gives the protein CASSLNRGTDTQYF. Full variable domain (missing parts from reference TRBV11-2 and TRBJ2-3): EAGVAQSPRYKIIEKRQSVAFWCNPISGHATLYWYQQILGQGPKLLIQFQNNGVVDDSQLPKDRFSAERLKGVDSTLKIQPAKLEDSAVYLCASSLNRGTDTQYFGPGTRLTVL.

The chain recombines TRBV5-1 with TRBJ2-4; the match to TRBD2 covers 8 bases. The CDR3 runs 18 residues. The V gene end was trimmed by 2 bases and the J gene end by 0 bases; junction bases not matched to a gene: 10. CDR1 SGHRS and CDR2 YFSETQ come from the germline V gene. The CDR3 here is CASSFGVLAEIAKNIQYF. The CDR3 region has the DNA TGCGCCAGCAGCTTCGGGGTACTAGCGGAGATAGCCAAAAACATTCAGTACTTC.